This passage covers 5 T cell receptor beta chains from one sample sequenced in a study of blood T cell repertoires in COVID-19. Method: immunoSEQ multiplex PCR; TCRdb's copy keeps in-frame clones and lacks some. The sample has fewer than 55,000 clones; 82% are singletons. The sequenced sample consisted of peripheral blood. These receptors were collected from a human donor with acute or convalescent COVID-19. The donor label of this sample is uncertain.

V and J are TRBV19 and TRBJ2-1, with 9 bases identical to TRBD1. Germline V gene lookup returns CDR1 LNHDA and CDR2 SQIVND (reference sequence). Trimming at V came to 2 bases and at J to 0 bases, leaving 17 bases not matched to a gene. CDR3 length: 21 residues. The CDR3 sequence: CASSILEEGTGKLSSYNEQFF. The CDR3 coding sequence is TGTGCCAGTAGTATATTAGAAGAGGGGACAGGGAAATTAAGCTCCTACAATGAGCAGTTCTTC.

The V and J genes are TRBV29-1 and TRBJ2-7; D possibly corresponds to TRBD2 (5 bases). Germline V gene lookup returns CDR1 SQVTM and CDR2 ANQGSEA. The CDR3 has 11 residues. V was cut by 6 bases and J by 5 bases, with 11 bases left in between. The CDR3 reads CSVRTGNEQYF. CDR3 DNA: TGCAGCGTCCGGACGGGGAACGAGCAGTACTTC.

The table lists this clone with a few counts. V gene TRBV10-2 combines with J gene TRBJ1-2, with 11 bases that match TRBD1. This CDR3 comprises 15 residues. After removal of 5 bases from V and 8 bases from J, the junction contained 10 bases not matched to a gene. The germline V gene encodes CDR1 WSHSY and CDR2 SAAADI. CDR3 in DNA: TGCGCCAGCAGTCCTGGACAGGGGGCGATTACCGGCTACACCTTC. Its protein product is CASSPGQGAITGYTF.

The genes are TRBV2 and TRBJ1-1; a weak D match, TRBD1 (6 bases). V shed 5 bases and J shed 1 base, with 11 bases lying between them. The CDR3 runs 14 residues. Germline lookup yields CDR1 SNHLY and CDR2 FYNNEI. CDR3 sequence reads: CASSTQGGNTEAFF. The CDR3 DNA is TGTGCCAGCAGTACACAAGGGGGGAACACTGAAGCTTTCTTT.

This rearrangement joins TRBV19 to TRBJ1-6; D not certain. V was clipped by 3 bases and J by 7 bases, with 13 bases between them. This CDR3 is built from 15 residues. CDR1 LNHDA and CDR2 SQIVND come from the germline V gene (reference sequence). This CDR3 reads CASSMRALGNSPLHF. The CDR3 nucleotides read TGTGCCAGTAGTATGCGGGCTTTGGGGAATTCACCCCTCCACTTT.